A single sample gave rise to the 17 T cell receptor beta chains below, sequenced in a study of blood T cell repertoires in COVID-19. Method: immunoSEQ multiplex PCR; TCRdb's copy keeps in-frame clones and lacks some. The table has about 240,000 clones, roughly 79% seen once. Sequenced input: peripheral blood. These receptors were obtained from an elderly woman with COVID-19, enrolled during active disease.

This chain connects TRBV28 to TRBJ1-2; possibly TRBD1 for D (6 bases). Germline V CDR1 and CDR2: MDHEN, SYDVKM. CDR3 length: 15 amino acids. The V end lost 4 bases, the J end lost 3 bases, and 15 bases lay between the germline ends. The CDR3, as DNA: TGTGCCAGCAGTTCCGCCGCAGGGGAACACTATGGCTACACCTTC. Translation gives CASSSAAGEHYGYTF.

The rearrangement uses TRBV7-2 and TRBJ1-2, with TRBD1 matching over 8 bases. In germline, CDR1 is SGHTA, CDR2 FQGNSA. The J segment lost 3 bases and the V segment lost 2 bases, leaving 8 bases of the junction unmatched. There are 16 residues in the CDR3. CDR3 residues: CASSLSSRTGHYGYTF. DNA of the CDR3: TGTGCCAGCAGCTTAAGCTCCCGGACAGGGCACTATGGCTACACCTTC.

V is TRBV19 and J is TRBJ2-3; D is unresolved. V was pared by 5 bases and J by 5 bases, with 5 bases between. There are 11 residues in the CDR3. Germline CDR1 LNHDA, CDR2 SQIVND (reference sequence). DNA for the CDR3: TGTGCCAGTAGTGTTCGAGATACGCAGTATTTT. Translating it yields CASSVRDTQYF.

The chain recombines TRBV6-5 with TRBJ1-2; 8 bases line up with TRBD1. The CDR3 runs 14 residues. Germline values: CDR1 MNHEY, CDR2 SVGAGI. Germline trimming cut 4 bases from V and 4 bases from J; bases unmatched to any gene: 5. CDR3 coding DNA: TGTGCCAGCAGTTCCGGACAGGGCACCTATGGCTACACCTTC. Translating it yields CASSSGQGTYGYTF.

In its sample, this clone was seen once. The chain recombines TRBV6-5 with TRBJ2-6; tentatively, D is TRBD2 (5 bases). This CDR3 spans 14 amino acids. V lost 2 bases and J 6 bases, leaving 8 bases between the germline ends. CDR1 MNHEY and CDR2 SVGAGI come from the germline V gene. The CDR3 DNA sequence: TGTGCCAGCAGTTACCGGCGGGTGGCCAACGTCCTGACTTTC. Residues: CASSYRRVANVLTF.

The chain carries TRBV29-1 and TRBJ1-4; maybe TRBD1 (6 bases). CDR3 length equals 12 residues. Germline lookup yields CDR1 SQVTM and CDR2 ANQGSEA. Trimming stripped 3 bases from V and 5 bases from J, with 7 bases between. The CDR3 loop reads CSVDRGNEKLFF. CDR3 bases: TGCAGCGTTGATAGGGGGAATGAAAAACTGTTTTTT.

This clone turned up a few times. J is TRBJ2-3 and V is TRBV5-4; TRBD2 agrees at 9 bases. This CDR3 comprises 13 residues. V lost 6 bases to trimming and J lost 3 bases; unmatched junction nucleotides: 2. Germline-derived CDR1 and CDR2 are SGHNT and YYREEE (reference sequence). The CDR3 loop reads CASKAGGTDTQYF. CDR3 DNA: TGTGCCAGCAAGGCGGGGGGGACAGATACGCAGTATTTT.

This clone appeared once. The V gene is TRBV10-3, the J gene TRBJ2-7; a weak D match, TRBD2 (6 bases). The V gene lost 8 bases and the J gene lost 1 base, with 9 bases spanning the gap. Germline V gene data show CDR1 as ENHRY and CDR2 as SYGVKD. The CDR3 has 12 residues. Here the CDR3 reads CAIGGISYEQYF. The CDR3 DNA follows: TGTGCCATCGGAGGGATATCCTACGAGCAGTACTTC.

The V and J genes are TRBV7-9 and TRBJ1-2; TRBD1 agrees at 11 bases. This CDR3 has 16 residues. Per the germline V gene, CDR1 is SEHNR and CDR2 is FQNEAQ (reference sequence). Trimming took 5 bases from V and 4 from J; bases not matched to a gene: 9. CDR3 amino acids: CASSDTDRGRVYGYTF. The CDR3 nucleotides read TGTGCCAGCAGCGACACGGACAGGGGGCGGGTCTATGGCTACACCTTC.

This clone was recorded only once. The chain uses TRBV19 and TRBJ2-7, with a tentative D call TRBD2 (6 bases). Germline V gene data show CDR1 as LNHDA and CDR2 as SQIVND (reference sequence). CDR3 size: 15 residues. V was trimmed by 6 bases and J by 2 bases, leaving 17 bases between them. CDR3 DNA: TGTGCCAGTAGCCGGGGGATATCCCCTACCTACGAGCAGTACTTC. This encodes CASSRGISPTYEQYF.

V gene TRBV30 combines with J gene TRBJ2-5; 11 positions agree with TRBD2. The CDR3 totals 15 residues. J lost 6 bases, V lost 1 base, and 7 bases had no gene match. CDR1 GTSNPN and CDR2 SVGIG come from the germline V gene (reference sequence). The CDR3 protein is CAWSATSGRTKTQYF. The CDR3, as DNA: TGTGCCTGGAGTGCAACTAGCGGGAGAACAAAGACCCAGTACTTC.

CDR3 protein: CASSPPSSRDRLYF. CDR3 nucleotides: TGTGCCAGCAGTCCCCCCTCTTCCCGGGACAGACTATATTTT. The V and J genes are TRBV6-5 and TRBJ1-3; TRBD1 agrees at 7 bases. The CDR3 is 14 amino acids. Germline V CDR1 and CDR2: MNHEY, SVGAGI. J gave up 14 bases and V 5 bases, and 15 bases lay outside the gene matches.

The V and J genes are TRBV28 and TRBJ1-3; D may be TRBD1 (6 bases). Germline V gene data show CDR1 as MDHEN and CDR2 as SYDVKM. The V end lost 5 bases, the J end lost 0 bases, and 14 bases lay between the germline ends. The CDR3 loop spans 16 amino acids. The CDR3 loop reads CASSQGGISSGNTIYF. In DNA, the CDR3 is TGTGCCAGCAGTCAAGGGGGAATAAGCTCTGGAAACACCATATATTTT.

V usage is TRBV28 and J usage is TRBJ1-1; 7 positions agree with TRBD1. Losses at the gene ends were 11 bases for V and 1 base for J; bases not matched to a gene: 13. Germline assignment: CDR1 MDHEN and CDR2 SYDVKM. The CDR3 spans 15 residues. CDR3 coding DNA: TGTGCCCCCCGAGGATTAGGGGGCAGGAACACTGAAGCTTTCTTT. This translates into CAPRGLGGRNTEAFF.

This clone was seen only once. The chain employs TRBV9 and TRBJ2-6; D is possibly TRBD2 (6 bases). Looked up from germline, CDR1 is SGDLS and CDR2 is YYNGEE. This CDR3 is built from 18 residues. V was shortened by 4 bases and J by 0 bases, with 17 bases between the two germline ends. The CDR3 loop is CASSTRRRETSGANVLTF. In nucleotides, the CDR3 is TGTGCCAGCAGCACACGGAGGCGGGAAACCTCTGGGGCCAACGTCCTGACTTTC.

This chain uses TRBV11-3 with TRBJ1-1; no firm D call. In germline, CDR1 is SGHNT, CDR2 YENEEA. This CDR3 is built from 13 residues. V lost 1 base and J lost 3, with 6 bases in between. This CDR3 reads CASSLGQDTEAFF. CDR3 coding DNA: TGTGCCAGCAGCTTAGGCCAGGACACTGAAGCTTTCTTT.

As concerns this clone: This sample also contains other DNA sequences that code for the same CDR3. The chain links TRBV7-9 to TRBJ1-5; TRBD1 matches at 7 bases. There are 13 residues in the CDR3. Germline V gene sequence: CDR1 SEHNR, CDR2 FQNEAQ (reference sequence). V lost 6 bases, J lost 4 bases, and 3 bases stayed unmatched. DNA of the CDR3: TGTGCCAGCAGTTCACAGGGGAATCAGCCCCAGCATTTT. This encodes CASSSQGNQPQHF. Variable domain in full (rest from reference TRBV7-9 and TRBJ1-5): DTGVSQNPRHKITKRGQNVTFRCDPISEHNRLYWYRQTLGQGPEFLTYFQNEAQLEKSRLLSDRFSAERPKGSFSTLEIQRTEQGDSAMYLCASSSQGNQPQHFGDGTRLSIL.